Each of the 19 T cell receptor beta chains below was sequenced from the same sample in a study of glioma-infiltrating T cells. TCR alpha and beta CDR3 regions were amplified from RNA using iRepertoire nested multiplex PCR. Each CDR3 protein is one row after TCRdb ran MiXCR on the multiplex PCR reads. This table has some 190,000 distinct CDR3 sequences, over 30% appearing once. The sample taken for sequencing was glioma tissue, nonneoplastic brain tissue, or PBMCs (not recorded which). These receptors originate from a human donor with low-grade glioma or glioblastoma, undergoing nonglioma brain surgery, or in good health (not recorded which).

This clonotype occurred many times. The CDR3 loop reads CASSLGASGHNEQFF. The CDR3 nucleotides are TGTGCCAGCAGCTTAGGGGCTAGCGGGCACAATGAGCAGTTCTTC. The chain is built from TRBV7-2 and TRBJ2-1, with TRBD2 matching over 8 bases. In germline, CDR1 is SGHTA, CDR2 FQGNSA. J gave up 5 bases and V 1 base, and 4 bases lay outside the gene matches. The CDR3 is 15 residues long.

In this sample, this clonotype turned up many times. The V and J genes are TRBV6-6 and TRBJ1-3; D is undetermined. The CDR3 covers 16 residues. Germline values: CDR1 MNHNY, CDR2 SVGAGI (reference sequence). Trimming removed 0 bases at V and 0 bases at J, with 9 bases between. Here the CDR3 DNA reads TGTGCCAGCAGTTACTCTAACGACAACTCTGGAAACACCATATATTTT. Its protein product is CASSYSNDNSGNTIYF.

This clonotype occurred many times. The V call is TRBV24-1, the J call TRBJ2-3, with a weak D call TRBD2 (6 bases). The CDR3 length is 15 residues. The germline V and J ends were trimmed by 9 bases and 0 bases, with 15 bases remaining between them. CDR1 is KGHDR and CDR2 is SFDVKD in the germline V gene. The CDR3 here is CATGERSGSTDTQYF. The CDR3 nucleotides read TGTGCCACCGGGGAAAGGAGCGGGAGCACAGATACGCAGTATTTT.

This clonotype has at least ten counts. In nucleotides, the CDR3 is TGCAGTGCTAGTGGGGGAGGGCCCTACGAGCAGTACTTC. Its protein is CSASGGGPYEQYF. V gene TRBV20-1 combines with J gene TRBJ2-7; 7 bases match TRBD2. The germline CDR1 and CDR2 sequences are DFQATT and SNEGSKA (reference sequence). V trimming: 3 bases; J trimming: 2 bases; junction bases outside the gene matches: 4. The CDR3 runs 13 residues.

V and J are TRBV6-2 or TRBV6-3 and TRBJ2-1; D may be TRBD2 (7 bases). The CDR3 is 13 amino acids. The germline gives CDR1 MNHEY, CDR2 SVGEGT. Between the trimmed V and J ends, which lost 4 bases and 8 bases, there was a span of 12 bases. The CDR3 here is CASSLGGGYEQFF. CDR3 coding DNA: TGTGCCAGCAGTTTAGGGGGGGGCTATGAGCAGTTCTTC.

With respect to this clonotype: At one of its ends the junction is not consistent with the germline gene, which may arise from a read error. The chain combines TRBV7-2 with TRBJ1-1, with D possibly TRBD1 on 6 matching bases. The CDR3 is 15 amino acids. In germline, CDR1 is SGHTA, CDR2 FQGNSA. CDR3 DNA sequence: TGTGCCAGCAGCTTCTACACAGGGTGGGGCACTAAAGCTTTCTTT. Translated: CASSFYTGWGTKAFF.

The chain is built from TRBV20-1 and TRBJ1-3; possibly TRBD1 for D (5 bases). Trimming shortened V by 5 bases and J by 0 bases, and 11 bases separated the two germline ends. CDR3 length: 14 residues. Germline CDR1 reads DFQATT; CDR2 reads SNEGSKA (reference sequence). The CDR3 DNA reads as TGCAGTGCTGGGGGGGGGGACTCTGGAAACACCATATATTTT. This translates into CSAGGGDSGNTIYF.

This clonotype was counted at least ten times. This chain links TRBV27 with TRBJ1-6; 9 nucleotides agree with TRBD1. V lost 6 bases and J lost 8; bases outside the gene matches: 8. Germline V gene data show CDR1 as MNHEY and CDR2 as SMNVEV (reference sequence). The CDR3 sequence is 15 residues long. In DNA form, the CDR3 reads TGTGCCAGCAGCCTAGGGGACAGGGAGGATTCACCCCTCCACTTT. Translating it yields CASSLGDREDSPLHF.

In its sample, this clonotype was seen many times. V and J are TRBV7-7 and TRBJ2-1; 11 nucleotides match TRBD2. The J segment lost 2 bases and the V segment lost 5 bases, leaving 5 bases of the junction unmatched. The CDR3 covers 16 residues. The germline gives CDR1 SSHAT, CDR2 FNYEAQ (reference sequence). The DNA for the CDR3 is TGTGCCAGCAGCGACGGGACTAGCGGTACCTACAATGAGCAGTTCTTC. It translates to CASSDGTSGTYNEQFF. The entire variable domain, with the rest obtained from reference TRBV7-7 and TRBJ2-1, is as follows: GAGVSQSPRYKVTKRGQDVTLRCDPISSHATLYWYQQALGQGPEFLTYFNYEAQPDKSGLPSDRFSAERPEGSISTLTIQRTEQRDSAMYRCASSDGTSGTYNEQFFGPGTRLTVL.

The chain links TRBV4-3 to TRBJ2-1, with D hard to call. V was cut by 8 bases and J by 10 bases, with 18 bases left in between. CDR1 is LGHNA and CDR2 is YSLEER in the germline V gene. This CDR3 contains 13 residues. CDR3 DNA sequence: TGCGCCAGCGGCCCCTCAAGGGCTGGGGAGCAGTTCTTC. Its translation: CASGPSRAGEQFF.

The V call is TRBV20-1, the J call TRBJ2-1; unclear D gene. The germline gives CDR1 DFQATT, CDR2 SNEGSKA (reference sequence). CDR3 length: 11 amino acids. The germline V and J ends were trimmed by 6 bases and 8 bases, with 11 bases remaining between them. The CDR3 nucleotides are TGCAGTGCCACACCATACTATGAGCAGTTCTTC. Protein product: CSATPYYEQFF.

This clonotype was found a few times. The V and J genes are TRBV3-1 and TRBJ2-7; 8 bases align to TRBD2. Germline-derived CDR1 and CDR2 are LGHDT and YNNKEL (reference sequence). V trimming: 2 bases; J trimming: 3 bases; junction bases outside the gene matches: 0. The CDR3 is 13 amino acids. CDR3 loop: CASSQRGGYEQYF. In nucleotides, the CDR3 is TGTGCCAGCAGCCAACGGGGGGGCTACGAGCAGTACTTC.

This clonotype was observed many times. This chain connects TRBV24-1 to TRBJ2-2, with D perhaps TRBD2 (5 bases). The CDR3 is 12 residues long. The germline gives CDR1 KGHDR, CDR2 SFDVKD. Trimming stripped 9 bases from V and 6 bases from J, with 10 bases between. The DNA of the CDR3 is TGTGCCACCCGTAGCGTATCCGGGGAGCTGTTTTTT. This sequence encodes CATRSVSGELFF.

This chain joins TRBV5-1 and TRBJ2-1; TRBD2 aligns across 8 bases. The CDR3 is made up of 13 amino acids. CDR1 and CDR2 (germline): SGHRS, YFSETQ. The V segment lost 4 bases and the J segment 10 bases; nucleotides outside the gene matches: 7. The CDR3 sequence: CASSTAIAGEQFF. Written as DNA, the CDR3 is TGCGCCAGCAGCACCGCAATAGCGGGAGAGCAGTTCTTC.

The table lists this clonotype with a few counts. This chain links TRBV7-9 with TRBJ2-3, with TRBD2 matching over 7 bases. After removal of 0 bases from V and 4 bases from J, the junction contained 10 bases not matched to a gene. Per the germline V gene, CDR1 is SEHNR and CDR2 is FQNEAQ (reference sequence). The CDR3 has 17 amino acids. The CDR3: CASSLAYPSGLADTQYF. The CDR3 DNA is TGTGCCAGCAGCTTAGCGTACCCTAGCGGTCTGGCAGATACGCAGTATTTT. Full variable domain (rest looked up from reference TRBV7-9 and TRBJ2-3): DTGVSQNPRHKITKRGQNVTFRCDPISEHNRLYWYRQTLGQGPEFLTYFQNEAQLEKSRLLSDRFSAERPKGSFSTLEIQRTEQGDSAMYLCASSLAYPSGLADTQYFGPGTRLTVL.

This clonotype was seen repeatedly, ten times or more. This chain joins TRBV4-2 and TRBJ2-7; TRBD2 aligns across 10 bases. CDR3 size: 15 residues. The V and J ends lost 6 bases and 4 bases, in that order; junction bases with no gene match: 9. CDR1 is LGHNA and CDR2 is YNFKEQ in the germline V gene. CDR3: CASRLTSGEGYEQYF. CDR3 coding DNA: TGTGCCAGCAGACTTACTAGCGGGGAAGGGTACGAGCAGTACTTC.

This clonotype was seen only once. At one end, the junction sequence differs from germline, possibly due to a read error. J is TRBJ2-7 and V is TRBV18, with D uncertain. The J call may be wrong; the DNA end is better matched by TRBJ2-5. The CDR3 runs to 12 residues. Germline CDR1 is KGHSH and CDR2 is LQKENI. Here the CDR3 reads CANSPKEETQYF. The CDR3 DNA follows: TGTGCCAACTCACCAAAAGAAGAGACCCAGTACTTC.

Concerning this clonotype: A much larger clone sits a single nucleotide away, making a read error possible. The genes are TRBV7-6 and TRBJ2-1, with TRBD2 as a possible D gene (5 bases). The CDR3 contains 13 residues. From germline, CDR1 is SGHVS and CDR2 FNYEAQ. V was shortened by 6 bases and J by 7 bases, with 13 bases between the two germline ends. The CDR3 is CASRGVGRNEQFF. The CDR3 DNA is TGTGCCAGCAGGGGAGTGGGTAGAAATGAGCAGTTCTTC.

There are many counts of this clonotype. V gene TRBV4-2 combines with J gene TRBJ2-5; 12 nucleotides align to TRBD2. The CDR3 runs to 17 residues. With 2 bases clipped from V and 2 bases from J, the junction kept 6 bases outside the gene matches. CDR1 and CDR2 (germline): LGHNA, YNFKEQ. The CDR3 spells CASSQRTSGVPQETQYF. DNA of the CDR3: TGTGCCAGCAGCCAACGGACTAGCGGGGTTCCACAAGAGACCCAGTACTTC.